The clone carrying this TCR beta chain was seen only a few times. Its antigen is currently unknown. The read ends 3 residues early relative to the CDR3; the germline J gene fills the gap. The repertoire was sequenced with immunoSEQ multiplex PCR; TCRdb's copy has only in-frame clones and lacks some. This repertoire holds over 13,000 clones, and none appear only once. The data stem from a study of T cell clonality in common variable immunodeficiency. Trimming stripped 7 bases from V and 0 bases from J, with 12 bases between. CDR1 is GTSNPN and CDR2 is SVGIG in the germline V gene (reference sequence). This CDR3 comprises 13 residues. The study, taken as a whole, reports: Common variable immunodeficiency TCR beta sequences reportedly had fewer deletions and N-nucleotide insertions.

The clonotype comes from a human donor with common variable immunodeficiency. This chain connects TRBV30 to TRBJ1-2; TRBD1 is a possible D gene (5 bases). Sequenced input: peripheral blood mononuclear cells. The chain's CDR3 is CASVGGANYGYTF. CDR3 DNA (partial): TGTGCCTCTGTTGGGGGGGCTAACTATGGC. Drawing the rest from reference TRBV30 and TRBJ1-2, the complete variable domain is SQTIHQWPATLVQPVGSPLSLECTVEGTSNPNLYWYRQAAGRGLQLLFYSVGIGQISSEVPQNLSASRPQDRQFILSSKKLLLSDSGFYLCASVGGANYGYTFGSGTRLTVV.